This T cell receptor (beta chain) derives from a study of blood T cell repertoires in COVID-19. Study context: Italy, Spain and the United States were the sources of the convalescent and acute COVID-19 samples. The cDNA or gDNA used as material had been derived from T cells, B-cell-depleted T cells, or PBMCs.

Method: immunoSEQ multiplex PCR; TCRdb's copy keeps in-frame clones and lacks some. Altogether 180,000 or so clones are present, roughly 80% being singletons, with the ten largest covering approximately 15%. Germline trimming cut 7 bases from V and 5 bases from J; bases unmatched to any gene: 10. Germline CDR1 reads SGHRS; CDR2 reads YFSETQ. The CDR3 consists of 16 residues. People in the exposed group encountered a COVID-19 case within 2 weeks before entering the study. V is TRBV5-1 and J is TRBJ2-5; the match to TRBD2 covers 14 bases. This clonotype originated in a man between 60 and 75 years old who had been exposed to COVID-19. Material for sequencing was PBMCs or T cells enriched from blood (not recorded which). CDR3 in amino acids: CASQGTSGRRVETQYF. The CDR3 DNA follows: TGCGCCAGCCAAGGGACTAGCGGGAGAAGGGTGGAGACCCAGTACTTC.